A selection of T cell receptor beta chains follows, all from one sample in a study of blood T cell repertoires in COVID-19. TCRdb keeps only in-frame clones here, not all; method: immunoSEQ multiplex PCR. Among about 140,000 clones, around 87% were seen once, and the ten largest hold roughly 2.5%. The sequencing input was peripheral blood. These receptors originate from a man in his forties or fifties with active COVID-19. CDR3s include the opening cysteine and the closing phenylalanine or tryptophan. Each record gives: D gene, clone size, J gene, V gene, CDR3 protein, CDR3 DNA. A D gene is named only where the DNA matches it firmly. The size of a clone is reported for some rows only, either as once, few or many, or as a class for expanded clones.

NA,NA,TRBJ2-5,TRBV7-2,CASSITTQETQYF,TGTGCCAGCAGCATTACTACGCAAGAGACCCAGTACTTC
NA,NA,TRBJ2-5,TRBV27,CASSHTGGGNQETQYF,TGTGCCAGCAGTCACACAGGGGGGGGGAACCAAGAGACCCAGTACTTC
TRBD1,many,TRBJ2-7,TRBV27,CASSPQGAGPYEQYF,TGTGCCAGCAGCCCACAGGGGGCGGGACCCTACGAGCAGTACTTC
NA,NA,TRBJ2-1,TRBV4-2,CASSQVGQLASYNEQFF,TGTGCCAGCAGCCAGGTTGGACAGCTAGCCTCCTACAATGAGCAGTTCTTC
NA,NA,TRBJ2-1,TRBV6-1,CASSEGGSRIDNEQFF,TGTGCCAGCAGTGAAGGCGGTTCGAGGATCGACAATGAGCAGTTCTTC
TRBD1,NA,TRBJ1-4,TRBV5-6,CASSFGTGGNEKLFF,TGTGCCAGCAGCTTCGGGACAGGGGGTAATGAAAAACTGTTTTTT
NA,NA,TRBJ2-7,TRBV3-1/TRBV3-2,CASSIRGGEHEQYF,TGTGCCAGCAGCATAAGGGGAGGTGAGCACGAGCAGTACTTC
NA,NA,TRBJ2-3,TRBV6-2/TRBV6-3,CASSYAVWWSPLPDTQYF,TGTGCCAGCAGTTACGCGGTCTGGTGGTCTCCATTACCAGATACGCAGTATTTT
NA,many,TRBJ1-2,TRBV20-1,CSALRLWGYTF,TGCAGTGCCCTACGCCTCTGGGGCTACACCTTC
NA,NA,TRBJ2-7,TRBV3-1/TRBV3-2,CASSQVQGGPYEQYF,TGTGCCAGCAGCCAAGTCCAAGGTGGGCCCTACGAGCAGTACTTC
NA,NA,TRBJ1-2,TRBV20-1,CSVSELSYGYTF,TGCAGTGTCAGTGAGTTGAGCTATGGCTACACCTTC
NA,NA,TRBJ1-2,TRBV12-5,CASGLGLTANYGYTF,TGTGCTAGTGGTTTGGGACTCACGGCTAACTATGGCTACACCTTC
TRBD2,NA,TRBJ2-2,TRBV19,CASKRSGGGRNTGELFF,TGTGCCAGTAAAAGGTCCGGGGGGGGCCGGAACACCGGGGAGCTGTTTTTT
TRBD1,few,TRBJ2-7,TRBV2,CASSAGGRQYF,TGTGCCAGCAGTGCAGGGGGCAGGCAGTACTTC
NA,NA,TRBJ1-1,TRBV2,CASRSPDMTGNTEAFF,TGTGCCAGCAGGTCCCCCGATATGACAGGGAACACTGAAGCTTTCTTT
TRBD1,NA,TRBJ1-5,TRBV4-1,CASSHPTGGLGSNQPQHF,TGCGCCAGCAGCCACCCGACAGGGGGGCTGGGGAGCAATCAGCCCCAGCATTTT
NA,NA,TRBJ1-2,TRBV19,CAILDLSGYGYTF,TGTGCCATTCTAGACCTCAGCGGGTATGGCTACACCTTC
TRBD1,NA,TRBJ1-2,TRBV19,CASSITGTGGIYGYTF,TGTGCCAGTAGTATAACAGGGACAGGGGGGATCTATGGCTACACCTTC
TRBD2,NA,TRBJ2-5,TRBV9,CASSVGPSGGAETQYF,TGTGCCAGCAGCGTAGGTCCTAGCGGGGGGGCGGAGACCCAGTACTTC
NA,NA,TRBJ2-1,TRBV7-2,CASSLKTTRLSSYNEQFF,TGTGCCAGCAGCTTAAAGACGACGAGGTTGAGCTCCTACAATGAGCAGTTCTTC
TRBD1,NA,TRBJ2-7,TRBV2,CASSKRTGSFSEQYF,TGTGCCAGCAGTAAGCGGACAGGATCTTTCTCCGAGCAGTACTTC
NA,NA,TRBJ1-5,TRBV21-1,CASYGGQVRSYSNQPQHF,TGTGCCAGCTACGGAGGACAGGTCCGCTCATATAGCAATCAGCCCCAGCATTTT
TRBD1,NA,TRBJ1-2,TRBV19,CASSLWGIDRGHEVYGYTF,TGTGCCAGTAGTCTGTGGGGAATCGACAGGGGGCACGAAGTCTATGGCTACACCTTC
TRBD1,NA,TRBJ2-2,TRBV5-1,CASSGGQINTGELFF,TGCGCCAGCAGCGGGGGACAGATTAACACCGGGGAGCTGTTTTTT
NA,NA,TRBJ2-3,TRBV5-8,CASSPSGSSTDTQYF,TGTGCCAGCAGCCCGTCGGGTTCTAGCACAGATACGCAGTATTTT
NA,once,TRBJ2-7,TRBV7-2,CASSRFRDLSYEQYF,TGTGCCAGCAGTCGTTTCCGGGACTTATCCTACGAGCAGTACTTC
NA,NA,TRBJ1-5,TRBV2,CASSAFLQGELAQHF,TGTGCCAGCAGTGCGTTTCTCCAGGGTGAATTGGCCCAGCATTTT
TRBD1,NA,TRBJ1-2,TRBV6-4,CASSDLGQGGGYTF,TGTGCCAGCAGTGACCTCGGACAGGGCGGGGGCTACACCTTC
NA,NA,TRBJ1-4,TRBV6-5,CASRAGGGVEKLFF,TGTGCCAGCAGGGCCGGAGGAGGCGTAGAAAAACTGTTTTTT
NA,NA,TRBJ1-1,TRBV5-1,CASSLAVGGASVQNTEAFF,TGCGCCAGCAGCCTCGCCGTGGGGGGGGCGTCGGTGCAGAACACTGAAGCTTTCTTT
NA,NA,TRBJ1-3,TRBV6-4,CASGPQGQTGRSGNTIYF,TGTGCCAGCGGACCTCAGGGCCAGACGGGCCGCTCTGGAAACACCATATATTTT
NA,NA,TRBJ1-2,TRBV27,CASSLNRVHGYTF,TGTGCCAGCAGTTTAAACAGGGTTCATGGCTACACCTTC
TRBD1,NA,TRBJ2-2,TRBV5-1,CASSLSGQGTGELFF,TGCGCCAGCAGCTTAAGTGGACAGGGGACCGGGGAGCTGTTTTTT
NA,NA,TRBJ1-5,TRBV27,CASSFSGIQHF,TGTGCCAGCAGTTTTTCAGGCATCCAGCATTTT
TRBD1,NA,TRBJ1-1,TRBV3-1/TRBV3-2,CASSDRQGGEAFF,TGTGCCAGCAGCGACCGACAGGGCGGAGAAGCTTTCTTT
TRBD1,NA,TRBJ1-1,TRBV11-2,CASSSRTGMNTEAFF,TGTGCCAGCAGCTCAAGGACAGGCATGAACACTGAAGCTTTCTTT
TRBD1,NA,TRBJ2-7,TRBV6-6,CASTSQGTAYEQYF,TGTGCCAGCACCTCACAGGGGACAGCCTACGAGCAGTACTTC
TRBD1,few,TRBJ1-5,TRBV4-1,CASSQVPHRGPQPQHF,TGCGCCAGCAGCCAAGTACCCCACAGGGGGCCTCAGCCCCAGCATTTT
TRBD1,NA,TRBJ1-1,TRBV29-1,CSATTGGTEAFF,TGCAGCGCAACAACAGGGGGAACTGAAGCTTTCTTT
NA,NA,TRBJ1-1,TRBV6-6,CASSLQGLNTEAFF,TGTGCCAGCAGCCTACAGGGACTGAACACTGAAGCTTTCTTT
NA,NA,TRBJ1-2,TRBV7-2,CASSPRQDPTSGYTF,TGTGCCAGCAGCCCACGACAGGACCCCACTTCGGGCTACACCTTC
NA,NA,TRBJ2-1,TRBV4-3,CAVSNYNEQFF,TGCGCCGTTAGCAATTACAATGAGCAGTTCTTC
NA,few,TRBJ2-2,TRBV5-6,CASSRGGVTGELFF,TGTGCCAGCTCGCGGGGCGGGGTTACCGGGGAGCTGTTTTTT
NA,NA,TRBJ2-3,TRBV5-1,CASSFLGTRADTQYF,TGCGCCAGCAGCTTCCTCGGGACTCGGGCAGATACGCAGTATTTT
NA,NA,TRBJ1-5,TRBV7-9,CASSLAPDQPQHF,TGTGCCAGCAGCTTAGCCCCCGATCAGCCCCAGCATTTT
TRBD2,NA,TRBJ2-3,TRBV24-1,CATSDSGGVRDTQYF,TGTGCCACCAGTGACAGCGGGGGGGTCCGGGATACGCAGTATTTT
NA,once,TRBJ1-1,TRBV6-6,CASSNRGGNTEAFF,TGTGCCAGCAGTAATCGGGGAGGGAACACTGAAGCTTTCTTT
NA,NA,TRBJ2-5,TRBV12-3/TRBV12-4,CASSYRETQYF,TGTGCCAGCAGTTACAGGGAGACCCAGTACTTC
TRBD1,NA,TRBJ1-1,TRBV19,CASSGTGVRIMNTEAFF,TGTGCCAGTAGTGGGACAGGGGTGAGAATTATGAACACTGAAGCTTTCTTT
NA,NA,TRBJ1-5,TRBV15,CATSRDIGGANQPQHF,TGTGCCACCAGCAGAGATATTGGGGGCGCCAATCAGCCCCAGCATTTT
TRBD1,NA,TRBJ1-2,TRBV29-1,CSVDTDRASGGYTF,TGCAGCGTTGATACCGACAGGGCCAGCGGTGGCTACACCTTC
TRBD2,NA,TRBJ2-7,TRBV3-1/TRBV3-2,CASSQGRGGSEQYF,TGTGCCAGCAGCCAAGGACGGGGGGGGAGTGAGCAGTACTTC
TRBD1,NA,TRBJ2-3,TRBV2,CASSRDREVLGRTDTQYF,TGTGCCAGCAGTCGGGACAGGGAGGTTTTGGGCCGCACAGATACGCAGTATTTT
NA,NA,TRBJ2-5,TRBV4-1,CASSQPRSGGETQYF,TGCGCCAGCAGCCAACCTCGAAGCGGAGGGGAGACCCAGTACTTC
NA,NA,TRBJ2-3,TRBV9,CASSETGLRVTDTQYF,TGTGCCAGCAGCGAAACAGGACTACGGGTCACAGATACGCAGTATTTT
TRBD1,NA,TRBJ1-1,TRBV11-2,CASSPRQGPSSHTEAFF,TGTGCCAGCAGCCCTCGACAGGGTCCTTCCAGTCACACTGAAGCTTTCTTT
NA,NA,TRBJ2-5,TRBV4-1,CASGPEETQYF,TGCGCCAGCGGTCCAGAAGAGACCCAGTACTTC